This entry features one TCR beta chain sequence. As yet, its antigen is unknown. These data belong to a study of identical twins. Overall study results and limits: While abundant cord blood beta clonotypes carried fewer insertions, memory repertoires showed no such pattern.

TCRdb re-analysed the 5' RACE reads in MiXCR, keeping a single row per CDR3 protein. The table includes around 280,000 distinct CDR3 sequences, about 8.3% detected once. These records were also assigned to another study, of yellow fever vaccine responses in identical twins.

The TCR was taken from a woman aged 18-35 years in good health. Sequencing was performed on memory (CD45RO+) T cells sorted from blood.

Here the CDR3 reads CASSPDSFNTEAFF. The CDR3 bases are TGTGCCAGCAGTCCCGACAGCTTTAACACTGAAGCTTTCTTT. V is TRBV2 and J is TRBJ1-1; D perhaps matches TRBD1 (5 bases). The CDR3 sequence is 14 residues long. Germline CDR1 SNHLY, CDR2 FYNNEI. V was pared by 5 bases and J by 2 bases, with 12 bases between.